This T cell receptor (beta chain) was identified during a study of shared clonotypes between healthy human individuals. Study observations and caveats: Across subsets, estimated richness was generally greater for naive than for memory populations.

Clones were sequenced by immunoSEQ multiplex PCR, and TCRdb holds only the in-frame ones, with some missing. The data show roughly 2.2 million clones, around 92% seen once. With respect to this clone: Its specificity is unknown.

This CDR3 is 17 amino acids long. In germline, CDR1 is LNHNV, CDR2 YYDKDF (reference sequence). V lost 0 bases and J 2 bases, leaving 15 bases between the germline ends. Sample: naive CD4+ T cells from PBMCs. Subset specified: CD45RA+ positively selected. The source of this sequence is a man in his late teens or twenties in good health. Some clones in this sample may be carry-over from other donors' samples. The chain links TRBV15 to TRBJ2-3, with D perhaps TRBD2 (6 bases). The CDR3 nucleotides read TGTGCCACCAGCAGAGATGCGGGCGGGACCCCCACAGATACGCAGTATTTT. Amino acid sequence: CATSRDAGGTPTDTQYF.